This T cell receptor beta chain was observed in a study of post-analysis software for immune sequencing data. Study at large: Courses of disease covered relapsing-remitting, secondary progressive and progressive-relapsing multiple sclerosis.

Study-level points and caveats: Patients had higher frequencies than controls of about five TRBV segments, including TRBV5-6, TRBV5-1 and TRBV20-1. Controls had significantly higher normalized Chao1 diversity than multiple sclerosis patients. When the samples were clustered directly with F measure, those that had been prepared in the same batch showed strong co-clustering.

Unique-molecular-identifier-tagged TCR beta cDNA libraries were used. The source material, about 0.9 to 11 million T cells, gave rise to 450,000 to 550,000 cDNA molecules. TCRdb passed the PCR reads through MiXCR, listing each CDR3 protein once. Here the sample spans a few hundred thousand distinct CDR3 sequences, 30% to 45% being singletons. The germline CDR1 and CDR2 sequences are SGHRS and YFSETQ. CDR3 length: 14 amino acids. Trimming shortened V by 8 bases and J by 0 bases, and 12 bases separated the two germline ends. This clonotype was counted at least ten times. Its antigen is unidentified. V usage is TRBV5-1 and J usage is TRBJ2-1; no clear D gene. Sequenced sample: blood. This receptor was taken from a girl between 5 and 17 years old with multiple sclerosis. DNA of the CDR3: TGCGCCAGTAACCTCCTGAGCTCCTACAATGAGCAGTTCTTC. Its translation is CASNLLSSYNEQFF.